This T cell receptor beta chain was identified in a study of early T cells in non-severe SARS-CoV-2 infection. Points from the study as a whole: VDJdb matching favored anti-spike CD8 responses, missing private and CD4 specificities.

The CDR3 runs to 19 residues. V was trimmed by 0 bases and J by 1 base, leaving 19 bases between them. From germline, CDR1 is MGHRA and CDR2 YSYEKL. Unique molecular identifiers were affixed to single, distinct cDNA molecules. TCRdb re-called the 5' RACE reads through MiXCR, storing one row per CDR3 protein. The sample has around 77,000 distinct CDR3 sequences, about 12% seen once; the top ten hold less than 20%. This clonotype was found many times. Its target is unknown. Sequences were derived from whole blood, sampled at baseline. The V call is TRBV4-1, the J call TRBJ2-4, with D maybe TRBD1 (5 bases). This receptor was taken from an adult who was a healthcare worker with PCR-confirmed SARS-CoV-2 infection or an uninfected control (not recorded which). The donor label of this sample is uncertain. Written as DNA, the CDR3 is TGCGCCAGCAGCCAAGATGCCAGGGCCTTTTATCGGGCCAAAAACATTCAGTACTTC. This codes for CASSQDARAFYRAKNIQYF.